These T cell receptor beta chains were read from a single sample in a study of CD8 T cells in Susac syndrome. TCRdb reprocessed the immunoSEQ multiplex PCR reads via MiXCR and lists one record per CDR3 protein. The table has approximately 120,000 distinct CDR3 sequences, 80% to 95% seen once. Source material: CD8+ T cells from PBMCs. The source of these receptors is a human donor with multiple sclerosis. Both conserved end residues are part of each CDR3. A D gene is named only where the DNA matches it firmly. Clone size appears in some rows only: once, few, many, or a class for an expanded clone.

clone_size j_call v_call d_call cdr3_nt cdr3_aa
NA TRBJ1-1 TRBV7-9 NA TGTGCCAGCAGCTTAGCGTTGCCCCGAGAAGCTTTCTTT CASSLALPREAFF
NA TRBJ2-7 TRBV4-1 NA TGCGCCAGCAGCCAATGGGGACTTCGCGAGCAGTACTTC CASSQWGLREQYF
NA TRBJ2-4 TRBV9 NA TGTGCCAGCAGCGTAGGGGGGCAGACCAAAAACATTCAGTACTTC CASSVGGQTKNIQYF
NA TRBJ1-2 TRBV4-1 NA TGCGCCAGCAGCCAAGACGCCCGGGATGGCTACACCTTC CASSQDARDGYTF
NA TRBJ2-3 TRBV12-3/TRBV12-4 NA TGTGCCAGCAGCAATTTGGGCAGAACGGATACGCAGTATTTT CASSNLGRTDTQYF
NA TRBJ2-1 TRBV13 TRBD2 TGTGCCACTATGACTAGCGGGGGGAATGAGCAGTTCTTC CATMTSGGNEQFF
NA TRBJ2-7 TRBV5-4 TRBD2 TGTGCCAGCAGCTTGGTCGGGCGGGGGATCTCCTACGAGCAGTACTTC CASSLVGRGISYEQYF
NA TRBJ1-4 TRBV6-1 NA TGTGCCAGCAGGGGGGCGTTTCATGAAAAACTGTTTTTT CASRGAFHEKLFF
few TRBJ1-1 TRBV24-1 NA TGTGCCACCAGCCGGGCCAATAATGAAGCTTTCTTT CATSRANNEAFF
once TRBJ2-6 TRBV9 NA TGTGCCAGCAGCGTTGGGCACTCTGGGGCCAACGTCCTGACTTTC CASSVGHSGANVLTF
NA TRBJ1-4 TRBV15 NA TGTGCCACCAAGCCGGGAGGTAATGAAAAACTGTTTTTT CATKPGGNEKLFF
NA TRBJ2-7 TRBV30 TRBD1 TGTGCCTGGGGCCTCCGGGACAGGGGACGGGAGCAGTACTTC CAWGLRDRGREQYF
NA TRBJ2-5 TRBV12-3/TRBV12-4 TRBD2 TGTGCCAGCAGTTTAGGAGGGGAGGGAGAGACCCAGTACTTC CASSLGGEGETQYF
NA TRBJ1-2 TRBV2 TRBD1 TGTGCCAGCAGCACGGGGACAGCGATATTAGTCTACACCTTC CASSTGTAILVYTF
NA TRBJ1-1 TRBV5-1 TRBD1 TGCGCCAGGGACAGGGCGGTGAACACTGAAGCTTTCTTT CARDRAVNTEAFF
NA TRBJ2-1 TRBV2 NA TGTGCCAGCAGTGAAGTAAGTGCGGAGTACAATGAGCAGTTCTTC CASSEVSAEYNEQFF
once TRBJ2-3 TRBV5-1 TRBD2 TGCGCCAGCAGCTTCCGCGGGAGGGAAACAGATACGCAGTATTTT CASSFRGRETDTQYF
NA TRBJ2-7 TRBV7-3 NA TGTGCCAGCAGCTTAACGACTGGACCCTTGCAGTCCTACGAGCAGTACTTC CASSLTTGPLQSYEQYF
NA TRBJ2-1 TRBV12-3/TRBV12-4 TRBD2 TGTGCCAGCAGTTTAAGGCGGGAGGTATACAATGAGCAGTTCTTC CASSLRREVYNEQFF
NA TRBJ2-1 TRBV9 NA TGTGCCAGCAGCGTAGGTTTGCTTTTTGAGCAGTTCTTC CASSVGLLFEQFF
NA TRBJ1-1 TRBV19 NA TGTGCCAGTAGAGGTCCAGGGATGGGGTGGGTCACTGAAGCTTTCTTT CASRGPGMGWVTEAFF
NA TRBJ2-3 TRBV7-8 NA TGTGCCAGCAGCTTAGGGGGGGGCGGGAACACAGATACGCAGTATTTT CASSLGGGGNTDTQYF
NA TRBJ2-1 TRBV30 NA TGTGCCTGGAGTGTAGTCTCCTACAATGAGCAGTTCTTC CAWSVVSYNEQFF
NA TRBJ1-2 TRBV29-1 TRBD1 TGCAGCACCAGGGACAGGGAATATGGCTACACCTTC CSTRDREYGYTF
NA TRBJ1-1 TRBV3-1 NA TGTGCCAGCAGCCTCAATACAGGGTTAGCTTTCTTT CASSLNTGLAFF
NA TRBJ1-2 TRBV12-3/TRBV12-4 NA TGTGCCAGCAGTAACGGACAGTTCTATGGCTACACCTTC CASSNGQFYGYTF
few TRBJ1-2 TRBV5-1 NA TGCGCCAGCAGCTCCGGAGAGGGGAACTATGGCTACACCTTC CASSSGEGNYGYTF
NA TRBJ2-3 TRBV6-6 TRBD2 TGTGCCAGCAGTACCGGACTAGCGGGAGATACGCAGTATTTT CASSTGLAGDTQYF
NA TRBJ1-5 TRBV7-8 NA TGTGCCAGCAGTCTTACTCCGGGTTGGGGACAGCCCCAGCATTTT CASSLTPGWGQPQHF
NA TRBJ2-3 TRBV20-1 NA TGCAGTGCCGCCTCCGGGACTTTAGCTAGCACAGATACGCAGTATTTT CSAASGTLASTDTQYF
NA TRBJ2-7 TRBV5-1 NA TGCGCCAGCAGCTGGACAGCAGGGGAGCAGTACTTC CASSWTAGEQYF
once TRBJ2-7 TRBV27 NA TGTGCCAGCAGTTTAGCAGAACCGATTCTTTACGAGCAGTACTTC CASSLAEPILYEQYF
once TRBJ2-1 TRBV13 TRBD1 TGTGCCAGCAGCCCTACCGGGACAGGGGGCGGGAATGAGCAGTTCTTC CASSPTGTGGGNEQFF
once TRBJ1-5 TRBV2 TRBD1 TGTGCCAGCAGGGAGGGACAGGGGTATAGCAATCAGCCCCAGCATTTT CASREGQGYSNQPQHF
NA TRBJ2-5 TRBV24-1 NA TGTGCCACCAGTGAATCCCCAGCGACCCAGTACTTC CATSESPATQYF
NA TRBJ1-1 TRBV14 NA TGTGCCAGCAGCGCTACCGGGAGGAACACTGAAGCTTTCTTT CASSATGRNTEAFF
NA TRBJ2-6 TRBV19 NA TGTGCCAGTAGGGTCAGGGCGGCCGGGGCCAACGTCCTGACTTTC CASRVRAAGANVLTF
NA TRBJ2-3 TRBV27 NA TGTGCCAGCAGTTTTGGTGGCACAGATACGCAGTATTTT CASSFGGTDTQYF
NA TRBJ2-2 TRBV6-5 TRBD1 TGTGCCAGCACTCCCGGGCAGGGGGCGTCCGGGGAGCTGTTTTTT CASTPGQGASGELFF
NA TRBJ1-1 TRBV4-1 TRBD1 TGCGCCAGCAGCCCGACAGGGTCGGGCACTGAAGCTTTCTTT CASSPTGSGTEAFF